The 11 T cell receptor beta chains given below trace back to one sample, sequenced in a study of cytomegalovirus exposure and HLA in healthy donors. The PCR had 60 Vbeta and 13 Jbeta primers. Here immunoSEQ multiplex PCR was the method, and the copy in TCRdb shows in-frame clones only, minus some. Among 100,000 to 150,000 clones, under 85% were seen once, and the ten largest hold nearly 6%. Material: PBMCs. Receptors were obtained from a woman aged 50 to 60 in good health and CMV-seropositive.

The gene calls are TRBV7-9 and TRBJ2-5; 7 bases fit TRBD1. The CDR3 sequence is 15 residues long. J lost 4 bases, V lost 3 bases, and 8 bases had no gene match. Per germline, CDR1 SEHNR and CDR2 FQNEAQ (reference sequence). The CDR3 sequence is CASSFGQAPLETQYF. The CDR3 DNA reads as TGTGCCAGCAGCTTTGGACAGGCTCCCTTAGAGACCCAGTACTTC.

This chain joins TRBV7-2 and TRBJ2-7; a possible D gene is TRBD1 (6 bases). There are 15 residues in the CDR3. Trimming left V 2 bases short and J 4 bases short, with 15 bases between. Germline CDR1 SGHTA, CDR2 FQGNSA. CDR3 residues: CASSLHAGRGYEQYF. DNA for the CDR3: TGTGCCAGCAGCTTACATGCTGGCAGGGGATACGAGCAGTACTTC.

This chain uses TRBV5-1 with TRBJ1-2; 9 bases line up with TRBD1. Germline CDR1 is SGHRS and CDR2 is YFSETQ. The CDR3 is 16 amino acids. The ends lost 3 bases at V and 4 bases at J; junction bases unmatched: 10. The CDR3 bases are TGCGCCAGCAGCTCGGTAACAGGGGGCGCGGGCTATGGCTACACCTTC. Translation: CASSSVTGGAGYGYTF.

The chain uses TRBV30 and TRBJ2-1, with a weak D call TRBD2 (5 bases). In germline, CDR1 is GTSNPN, CDR2 SVGIG (reference sequence). The CDR3 covers 14 residues. V was trimmed by 3 bases and J by 0 bases, leaving 9 bases between them. CDR3 in amino acids: CAWSRGFSYNEQFF. CDR3 sequence (DNA): TGTGCCTGGAGCAGAGGGTTCTCCTACAATGAGCAGTTCTTC.

The chain carries TRBV6-5 and TRBJ1-4; 9 bases are shared with TRBD1. Germline CDR1 and CDR2: MNHEY and SVGAGI. This CDR3 comprises 15 residues. After removal of 6 bases from V and 6 bases from J, the junction contained 8 bases not matched to a gene. CDR3 nucleotide sequence: TGTGCCAGCAGACGCACCCGGGACAGGGATGAAAAACTGTTTTTT. It encodes CASRRTRDRDEKLFF.

The V gene is TRBV10-3, the J gene TRBJ2-6; 7 bases fit TRBD1. The CDR3 contains 15 residues. Looked up from germline, CDR1 is ENHRY and CDR2 is SYGVKD. Losses at the gene ends were 5 bases for V and 3 bases for J; bases not matched to a gene: 4. CDR3 bases: TGTGCCATCAGTAAAGGGACAGATGGGGCCAACGTCCTGACTTTC. It encodes CAISKGTDGANVLTF.

The chain recombines TRBV27 with TRBJ2-7; 7 bases agree with TRBD1. V was pared by 7 bases and J by 6 bases, with 18 bases of the junction left unmatched. This CDR3 has 16 residues. Germline CDR1 reads MNHEY; CDR2 reads SMNVEV (reference sequence). This CDR3 reads CASTARPLRGPGEQYF. The CDR3 coding sequence is TGTGCCAGCACGGCAAGACCCCTGAGGGGGCCGGGCGAGCAGTACTTC.

This clone has a handful of counts. The chain links TRBV5-1 to TRBJ2-7; TRBD1 matches at 9 bases. Germline CDR1 reads SGHRS; CDR2 reads YFSETQ. V trimming: 4 bases; J trimming: 3 bases; junction bases outside the gene matches: 5. There are 14 residues in the CDR3. This CDR3 is CASSPGQGFYEQYF. CDR3 in DNA: TGCGCCAGCAGCCCGGGACAGGGATTCTACGAGCAGTACTTC. The full variable domain, in which reference TRBV5-1 and TRBJ2-7 provide the parts outside the CDR3, is KAGVTQTPRYLIKTRGQQVTLSCSPISGHRSVSWYQQTPGQGLQFLFEYFSETQRNKGNFPGRFSGRQFSNSRSEMNVSTLELGDSALYLCASSPGQGFYEQYFGPGTRLTVT.

The V and J genes are TRBV7-2 and TRBJ2-3; 14 positions match TRBD2. The CDR3 totals 18 residues. Germline CDR1 and CDR2: SGHTA and FQGNSA. The junction had 13 bases not matched to a gene; V was cut back by 5 bases and J by 6 bases. This CDR3 reads CASSLTKSGTSGGDTQYF. The CDR3 bases are TGTGCCAGCAGCCTAACCAAATCCGGGACTAGCGGGGGTGATACGCAGTATTTT.

The rearrangement uses TRBV29-1 and TRBJ1-5, with 9 nucleotides matching TRBD1. V was clipped by 3 bases and J by 4 bases; unmatched bases: 13. The CDR3 contains 17 residues. Germline V gene sequence: CDR1 SQVTM, CDR2 ANQGSEA. The CDR3, as DNA: TGCAGCGTTGAGGCGGGACAGGGTTTCAGCTTTAATCAGCCCCAGCATTTT. As protein: CSVEAGQGFSFNQPQHF.

J is TRBJ1-6 and V is TRBV4-1; D remains ambiguous. Germline V gives CDR1 MGHRA, CDR2 YSYEKL. The CDR3 is 15 amino acids. Trimming stripped 1 base from V and 10 bases from J, with 14 bases between. The CDR3 DNA follows: TGCGCCAGCAGCCAAGTCTGGCAGGCAAACTCACCCCTCCACTTT. This sequence encodes CASSQVWQANSPLHF.